This entry features one T cell receptor beta chain sequence. Its antigen is still unknown. Some 28,000 T cell genomes (approximately 180 ng DNA) went into each sorted-subset replicate. Using immunoSEQ multiplex PCR, the repertoire was profiled, and TCRdb retains in-frame clones only, with some absent. In the table there are approximately 2.4 million clones, almost 96% of which are singletons. The source of the sample is a study of shared clonotypes between healthy human individuals. Overall study context: Donor composition was a couple of women and three men, aged 18 to 49. Per donor, CD8 memory used one plate, CD8 naive used two, CD4 memory used three and CD4 naive used three.

Losses at the gene ends were 3 bases for V and 0 bases for J; bases not matched to a gene: 6. Germline CDR1 reads SNHLY; CDR2 reads FYNNEI. The CDR3 runs 17 residues. Findings and limits, study-wide: Naive CD4 clonotype sharing across a few donors was around 5%.

The sample was naive CD4+ T cells sorted from blood. Documented subset: CD45RA+ positively selected. This TCR was sampled from a young man in good health. The chain has TRBV2 and TRBJ1-5; 9 nucleotides align to TRBD1. As DNA, the CDR3 is TGTGCCAGCAGTGAGAGGGGGACAGGGAATAGCAATCAGCCCCAGCATTTT. It yields the protein CASSERGTGNSNQPQHF.